Each of the 4 T cell receptor beta chains below was sequenced from the same sample in a study of blood T cell repertoires in COVID-19. TCRdb keeps only in-frame clones here, not all; method: immunoSEQ multiplex PCR. Of 140,000 to 150,000 clones in the sample, about 84% are singletons; the top ten hold 5%. The sequenced sample was peripheral blood. The origin of the receptors is a woman between 45 and 60 years old with acute or convalescent COVID-19.

V is TRBV6-2 or TRBV6-3 and J is TRBJ2-1; TRBD2 agrees at 10 bases. This CDR3 is built from 16 residues. Trimming at V came to 5 bases and at J to 6 bases, leaving 10 bases not matched to a gene. CDR1 MNHEY and CDR2 SVGEGT come from the germline V gene. CDR3 in amino acids: CASSRRPGLAFNEQFF. DNA of the CDR3: TGTGCCAGCAGTCGAAGGCCGGGACTAGCGTTCAATGAGCAGTTCTTC.

The chain is built from TRBV6-5 and TRBJ2-1; 10 bases align to TRBD2. This CDR3 is 14 amino acids long. In germline, CDR1 is MNHEY, CDR2 SVGAGI. The ends lost 10 bases at V and 4 bases at J; junction bases unmatched: 7. CDR3 protein: CATSKRGGYNEQFF. DNA of the CDR3: TGTGCCACGTCTAAGCGGGGGGGATACAATGAGCAGTTCTTC.

The rearrangement joins TRBV4-1 to TRBJ1-4, with 9 positions matching TRBD1. V was clipped by 5 bases and J by 7 bases; unmatched bases: 5. The germline CDR1 and CDR2 sequences are MGHRA and YSYEKL. The CDR3 runs 14 residues. CDR3 nucleotide sequence: TGCGCCAGCAGCTACGACAGGGGGGGTGAAAAACTGTTTTTT. The encoded protein is CASSYDRGGEKLFF.

The J gene is TRBJ2-5, the V gene TRBV6-5, with D possibly TRBD2 on 5 matching bases. Germline V gene lookup returns CDR1 MNHEY and CDR2 SVGAGI. V gave up 2 bases and J gave up 11 bases, with 12 bases separating them. CDR3 size: 12 residues. The CDR3 sequence is CASSYSMGEQYF. In DNA form, the CDR3 reads TGTGCCAGCAGTTACAGTATGGGAGAGCAGTACTTC.